These T cell receptor beta chains were read from a single sample in a study of T cells in Graves' hyperthyroidism and ophthalmopathy. MiXCR, applied by TCRdb to the multiplex PCR reads, yields one record per CDR3 protein. The sample has fewer than 650,000 distinct CDR3 sequences; about 14% are singletons. The specimen sequenced was blood. The receptors shown here come from a young woman with Graves' ophthalmopathy. Each CDR3 is given without its conserved first and last residue.

CDR3 protein	V gene	J gene
ASSLVGTGGPYGYT	TRBV7-6	TRBJ1-2
ACITYREQF	TRBV30	TRBJ2-1
ASTPLTASTDTQY	TRBV5-1	TRBJ2-3
ASGTGTGGTGELF	TRBV2	TRBJ2-2
SARTIGVMRETQY	TRBV20-1	TRBJ2-5
ASSSTPWTDVGGDEQF	TRBV11-2	TRBJ2-1
ASRTSGRGRYNEQF	TRBV30	TRBJ2-1
ASSPRTGFTEAF	TRBV19	TRBJ1-1
ASSQQGAFHGYT	TRBV6-2/TRBV6-3	TRBJ1-2
ASSLGGRRSEKLF	TRBV7-2	TRBJ1-4
ASSPRSTSGSSYNEQF	TRBV18	TRBJ2-1